The entry below describes one T cell receptor (beta chain). Authors' analysis steps: Estimation of nucleated cell counts was performed using reference gene primer amplification. This table comes from immunoSEQ multiplex PCR, and its TCRdb copy is limited to in-frame clones, with some not included. V and J calls and clone size are copied from that table; D and trimming were computed from the DNA. This sample has some 100,000 clones, with around four fifths found just once. This sample stems from a study of blood T cell repertoires in COVID-19. Across the whole study: Both acute and convalescent COVID-19 samples were obtained from the United States, Italy and Spain. PBMCs, B-cell-depleted T cells, or T cells provided the cDNA or gDNA that made up the material.

Germline assignment: CDR1 MGHRA and CDR2 YSYEKL. CDR3 length: 13 amino acids. V shed 4 bases, J shed 3 bases, and the junction held 2 bases outside the gene matches. The chain combines TRBV4-1 with TRBJ1-2; 7 bases align to TRBD1. This sequence originates from a middle-aged man with active or convalescent COVID-19. The sequenced sample was peripheral blood. The CDR3 sequence is CASSRGTDYGYTF. CDR3 bases: TGCGCCAGCAGCCGGGGGACAGACTATGGCTACACCTTC.